This paragraph reports one T cell receptor (beta chain). The table lists this clone with a few counts. What antigen it recognizes has not been identified. The input lacks base qualities; no much larger clone sits a single base away. V gives up 1 base and J gives up 7 bases, and the segment between their germline ends measures 11 bases. The CDR3 starts with the cysteine, ends with the phenylalanine, and has 14 residues. Of all the DNA, just the CDR3 is kept, 42 bases in frame from base 1. From the germline V gene, CDR1 is SGHTA and CDR2 is FQGNSA. The data are from a study of CD8+ T cells in alopecia areata (dated by TCRdb to about 2018). Context from the whole study: The treated patients, all with moderate-to-severe alopecia areata, were enrolled in an open-label pilot trial of oral tofacitinib given at 5 to 10 mg twice daily. Human TCRbeta sequencing covered scalp tissue and sorted CD4+ and CD8+ peripheral blood T cells from patchy and totalis/universalis alopecia areata patients and healthy controls. RNA was extracted with the PAXgene miRNA kit for fixed scalp, the miRNeasy kit for PBMCs, and the RNeasy kit for mouse skin. The SALT score, which quantifies the percentage of affected scalp surface area, was used to measure disease severity in treated patients. Scalp clonality was compared across normal scalp (n=4), patchy alopecia areata scalp (n=8), and alopecia totalis/universalis scalp (n=8). In both human patients and the C3H/HeJ mouse model, the study applied high-throughput TCRbeta sequencing to look at T cell clonal expansion in alopecia areata. Biopsies were taken from tofacitinib-treated patients at baseline and at 4 and 24 weeks of treatment, and a later scalp biopsy was taken in several of the tofacitinib-treated patients. Patients stayed on tofacitinib for 6 to 18 months and then had 6 months of follow-up off drug so that delayed response and recurrence could be assessed. TCRbeta CDR3 regions were amplified by immunoSEQ multiplex PCR using 35 Vbeta forward and 13 Jbeta reverse primers.

Study-wide conclusions, independent of this receptor: Higher clonality and more expanded CD8+ clones were observed in lesional scalp than in normal scalp, particularly in alopecia totalis/universalis, a finding suggestive of antigenic drive. Many expanded lesional clones were found to persist in scalp and blood during tofacitinib treatment, and relapse after treatment cessation may be partly explained by this persistence. TCR sequences shared between patients were less clear than in mice, possibly partly because of HLA diversity in the patient population. Resident alphabeta T cells in normal human skin are also sequenced, complicating scalp TCR repertoire analysis, unlike mouse skin dominated by gammadelta T cells. Because the treated cohort was small and had only one nonresponder, larger studies are needed to examine links between baseline CD8+ expansion and response. Tofacitinib significantly decreased scalp clonality and the number of expanded CD8+ clones among the top 100 scalp clones.

Library creation used the immunoSEQ multiplex PCR assay. RNA was extracted from all samples and reverse transcribed into cDNA as template for TCR sequencing. SuperScript III was used for first-strand cDNA synthesis, primed with a 2:1 mix of oligo-dT and random hexamers. Amplification bias was assessed with a synthetic immune receptor repertoire, and residual bias was removed computationally. The authors' pipeline ran thus. Raw reads were preprocessed for error removal, and CDR3 was defined according to IMGT conventions as running from the conserved cysteine to phenylalanine. To get clonality, Shannon entropy was normalized by log2 of the number of productive unique TCRs and the result was subtracted from 1. Whether scalp clones were CD4 or CD8 was inferred by matching scalp TCRbeta sequences against CD4 and CD8 repertoires sorted from blood. This is the immuneACCESS table as TCRdb keeps it, with only in-frame sequences that have V and J called. A part of the clones is gone; compared with another copy, unresolved V genes explain less than half, and the rest is unexplained. V and J calls and clone size are copied from that table; D and trimming were computed from the DNA. The sample table records some 190,000 clones; around 64% of these occur just once. The ten largest clones add up to about 1.3% of the sample.

The treatment or condition label, as the study defines it: oral pan-JAK inhibitor, 5-10 mg twice daily. Peripheral blood and lesional scalp punch biopsies were obtained from patients with alopecia areata. PBMCs were separated by density centrifugation and stained for CD3, CD4 and CD8, after which CD4+ and CD8+ T cells were sorted on a FACSAria. The chain is encoded by TRBV7-2 joined to TRBJ2-1; the D gene is possibly TRBD2, with 6 bases matching. This receptor was obtained from a human donor with alopecia areata. Sequencing used CD4+ T cells sorted from blood, obtained at approximately week 50, from a patient treated with tofacitinib. The CDR3 protein sequence reads: CASSLGRRGNEQFF. The DNA is TGTGCCAGCAGCTTAGGGAGGAGGGGAAATGAGCAGTTCTTC.